The entry below gives a single TCR beta chain sequence along with its context. As yet, its antigen is unknown. The authors divided CD4+ cells into CD45RA+ naive and CD45RA-negative memory subsets. The sample belongs to a study of shared clonotypes between healthy human individuals. Findings and limits, study-wide: Sequencing depth was a factor that was expected to affect clonotype sharing among donors. Clonotype sharing across a few donors was observed for around 5% of naive CD4 clonotypes.

Only in-frame clones appear in the TCRdb table, and some are missing; sequencing was by immunoSEQ multiplex PCR. The sample lists hundreds of thousands of clones; 60% to 75% were seen once. The receptor was derived from a woman in her thirties in good health. Source material: memory CD4+ T cells sorted from blood. The sample's subset: CD45RA-negative fraction.

The CDR3 DNA is TGCGCCAGCAGCTCAGGGACAGGGGGCTTCTATGGCTACACCTTC. Translating gives CASSSGTGGFYGYTF. The chain has TRBV5-1 and TRBJ1-2, with 12 nucleotides matching TRBD1. The CDR3 contains 15 residues. Germline values: CDR1 SGHRS, CDR2 YFSETQ. V trimming: 3 bases; J trimming: 4 bases; junction bases outside the gene matches: 4.